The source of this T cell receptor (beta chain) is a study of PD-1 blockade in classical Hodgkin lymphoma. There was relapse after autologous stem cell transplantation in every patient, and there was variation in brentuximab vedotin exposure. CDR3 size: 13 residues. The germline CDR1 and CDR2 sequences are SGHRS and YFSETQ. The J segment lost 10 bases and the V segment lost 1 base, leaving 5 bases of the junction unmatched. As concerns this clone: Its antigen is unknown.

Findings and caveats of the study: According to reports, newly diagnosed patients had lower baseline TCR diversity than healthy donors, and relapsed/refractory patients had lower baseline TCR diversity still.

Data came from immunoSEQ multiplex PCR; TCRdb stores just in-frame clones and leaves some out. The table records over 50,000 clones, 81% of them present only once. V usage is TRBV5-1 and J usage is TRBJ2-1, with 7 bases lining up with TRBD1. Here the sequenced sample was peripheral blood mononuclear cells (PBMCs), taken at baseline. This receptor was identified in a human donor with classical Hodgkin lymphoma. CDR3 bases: TGCGCCAGCAGCTTGCTGACAGGGTTAGAGCAGTTCTTC. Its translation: CASSLLTGLEQFF.